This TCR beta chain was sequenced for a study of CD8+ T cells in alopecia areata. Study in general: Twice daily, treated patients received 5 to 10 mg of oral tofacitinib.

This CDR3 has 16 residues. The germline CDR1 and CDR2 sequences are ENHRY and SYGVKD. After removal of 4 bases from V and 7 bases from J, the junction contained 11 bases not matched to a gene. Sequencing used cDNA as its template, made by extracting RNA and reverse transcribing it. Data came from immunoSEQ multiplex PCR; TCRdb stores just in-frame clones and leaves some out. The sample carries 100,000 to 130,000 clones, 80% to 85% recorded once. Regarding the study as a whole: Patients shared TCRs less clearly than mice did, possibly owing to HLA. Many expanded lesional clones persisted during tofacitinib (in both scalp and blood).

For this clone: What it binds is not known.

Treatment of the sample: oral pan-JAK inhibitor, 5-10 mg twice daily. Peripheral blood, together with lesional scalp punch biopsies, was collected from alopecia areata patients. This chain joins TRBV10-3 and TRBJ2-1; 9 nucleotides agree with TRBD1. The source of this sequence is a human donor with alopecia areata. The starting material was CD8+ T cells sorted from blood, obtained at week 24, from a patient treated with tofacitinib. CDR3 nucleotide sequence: TGTGCCATCAGTGGATGGGAACAGGGGGCTCGTAATGAGCAGTTCTTC. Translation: CAISGWEQGARNEQFF.